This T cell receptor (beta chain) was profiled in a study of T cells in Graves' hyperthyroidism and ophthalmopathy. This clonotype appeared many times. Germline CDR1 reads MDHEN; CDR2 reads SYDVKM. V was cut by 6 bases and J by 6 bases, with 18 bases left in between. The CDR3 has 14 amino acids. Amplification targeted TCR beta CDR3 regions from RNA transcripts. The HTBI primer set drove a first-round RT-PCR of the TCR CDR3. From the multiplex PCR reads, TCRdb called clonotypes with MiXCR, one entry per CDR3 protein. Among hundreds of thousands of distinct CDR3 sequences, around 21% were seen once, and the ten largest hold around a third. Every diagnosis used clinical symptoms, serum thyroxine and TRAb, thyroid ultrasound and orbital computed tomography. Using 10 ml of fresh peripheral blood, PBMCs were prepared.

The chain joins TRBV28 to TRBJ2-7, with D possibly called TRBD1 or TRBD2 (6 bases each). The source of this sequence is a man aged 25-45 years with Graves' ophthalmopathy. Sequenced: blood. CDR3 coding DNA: TGTGCCAGCAGCCTGAACAGGGAGGTTTCCGAGCAGTACTTC. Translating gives CASSLNREVSEQYF.